A single sample gave rise to the 18 T cell receptor beta chains below, sequenced in a study of T cells in Graves' hyperthyroidism and ophthalmopathy (dated by TCRdb to the late 2010s). The library was prepared using multiplex PCR. The sequencer listed for this sample is Illumina HiSeq 2000. Amplification of TCR beta CDR3 regions was carried out from RNA transcripts. The first round of RT-PCR for the TCR CDR3 was performed with the HTBI primer set and the Qiagen OneStep RT-PCR kit. TCRdb ran its own pipeline on the public reads, namely fastp trimming at Q25 and MiXCR clone calling, and kept in-frame beta chains. Rows matching on CDR3 protein sequence are summarized as one entry with the most common DNA and genes. The sample table contains almost 600,000 distinct CDR3 sequences; only one count was recorded for just over 45% of them. Roughly 7.7% of the sample is in the top ten clones. Sequenced sample: peripheral blood or thyroid tissue (not recorded which). These receptors all stem from a young woman with Graves' hyperthyroidism.

This clonotype has just a few counts. This chain uses TRBV2 with TRBJ2-3; D uncertain. Trimming stripped 11 bases from V and 0 bases from J, with 15 bases between. This CDR3 region has 14 residues. Germline values: CDR1 SNHLY, CDR2 FYNNEI. This chain's CDR3 is CASAGSRSTDTQYF. CDR3 in DNA: TGTGCCTCAGCAGGAAGTCGTAGCACAGATACGCAGTATTTT.

This clonotype has ten or more counts. The chain carries TRBV2 and TRBJ2-7, with D hard to call. The V end lost 3 bases, the J end lost 0 bases, and 6 bases lay between the germline ends. CDR1 and CDR2 from the germline V gene are SNHLY and FYNNEI. CDR3 length: 13 residues. The CDR3 loop reads CASSDAVSYEQYF. The CDR3 nucleotides read TGTGCCAGCAGTGACGCAGTCTCCTACGAGCAGTACTTC.

About this clonotype: This clone may be a read error of a much larger clone one base away. The V call is TRBV5-1, the J call TRBJ2-2, with TRBD1 identical over 7 bases. Germline assignment: CDR1 SGHRS and CDR2 YFSETQ. The CDR3 length is 15 residues. Trimming at V came to 5 bases and at J to 4 bases, leaving 8 bases not matched to a gene. The CDR3 sequence is CASRSGTASTGELFF. The CDR3 nucleotides are TGCGCCAGCAGATCCGGGACAGCGAGCACCGGGGAGCTGTTTTTT.

The sample holds many counts of this clonotype. The chain carries TRBV7-9 and TRBJ2-2; D is uncertain. V was trimmed by 1 base and J by 6 bases, leaving 15 bases between them. This CDR3 contains 16 residues. CDR1 and CDR2 from the germline V gene are SEHNR and FQNEAQ (reference sequence). The CDR3 is CASSLVGLRYPGELFF. CDR3 DNA: TGTGCCAGCAGCTTAGTGGGTCTTCGTTACCCCGGGGAGCTGTTTTTT.

This clonotype was detected once. This may arise from a read error, as a much more abundant clone is one base away. V gene TRBV6-2 or TRBV6-3 combines with J gene TRBJ1-4, with no clear D. Trimming removed 11 bases at V and 8 bases at J, with 18 bases between. CDR1 MNHEY and CDR2 SVGEGT come from the germline V gene. This CDR3 contains 13 residues. The CDR3 sequence is CAGNTAVGEKLFF. The DNA for the CDR3 is TGTGCCGGCAACACCGCGGTGGGGGAAAAACTGTTTTTT.

This chain uses TRBV7-2 with TRBJ2-7; D gene unclear. The V gene lost 5 bases and the J gene lost 3 bases, with 11 bases spanning the gap. This CDR3 comprises 13 residues. The germline CDR1 and CDR2 sequences are SGHTA and FQGNSA. CDR3 sequence reads: CASSPSIGYEQYF. In DNA, the CDR3 is TGTGCCAGCAGCCCGAGCATAGGCTACGAGCAGTACTTC.

The rearrangement joins TRBV30 to TRBJ1-2; 7 positions agree with TRBD1. Per the germline V gene, CDR1 is GTSNPN and CDR2 is SVGIG (reference sequence). The CDR3 contains 14 residues. V lost 4 bases and J lost 2; bases outside the gene matches: 7. CDR3 sequence reads: CAWIAQGRNYGYTF. The DNA of the CDR3 is TGTGCCTGGATTGCACAGGGGAGGAACTATGGCTACACCTTC.

The CDR3 DNA sequence: TGCAGCGTTGCCGGGGGACAGGGCGATGGCTACACCTTC. Its translation is CSVAGGQGDGYTF. The chain couples TRBV29-1 to TRBJ1-2, with 9 bases aligning to TRBD1. In germline, CDR1 is SQVTM, CDR2 ANQGSEA. The CDR3 loop spans 13 amino acids. Trimming removed 4 bases from V and 6 bases from J; junction bases left unmatched: 6.

The gene calls are TRBV27 and TRBJ2-7, with TRBD2 identical over 10 bases. V shed 6 bases, J shed 7 bases, and the junction held 9 bases outside the gene matches. The CDR3 totals 14 residues. The germline CDR1 and CDR2 sequences are MNHEY and SMNVEV (reference sequence). CDR3 loop: CASRASGRAREQYF. As DNA, the CDR3 is TGTGCCAGCAGGGCCAGCGGGAGGGCCCGGGAGCAGTACTTC.

The chain has TRBV4-2 and TRBJ2-7; no reliable D call. V lost 5 bases and J 5 bases, leaving 7 bases between the germline ends. This CDR3 is built from 11 residues. CDR1 and CDR2 (germline): LGHNA, YNFKEQ. DNA for the CDR3: TGTGCCAGCAGCGTCCGGGACGAGCAGTACTTC. Translation gives CASSVRDEQYF.

This clonotype was counted many times. This chain links TRBV24-1 with TRBJ2-5; 9 nucleotides agree with TRBD1. J lost 3 bases, V lost 2 bases, and 6 bases had no gene match. This CDR3 is built from 16 residues. Germline V gives CDR1 KGHDR, CDR2 SFDVKD. CDR3 in amino acids: CATSDSTGQGEETQYF. CDR3 in DNA: TGTGCCACCAGTGATTCCACGGGACAGGGAGAAGAGACCCAGTACTTC.

Many counts were recorded for this clonotype. The chain combines TRBV6-1 with TRBJ1-1, with no clear D. Germline CDR1 is MNHNS and CDR2 is SASEGT. Trimming removed 4 bases at V and 4 bases at J, with 7 bases between. The CDR3 runs to 12 residues. Written as DNA, the CDR3 is TGTGCCAGCAGTGGCTGGGGCACTGAAGCTTTCTTT. Its protein product is CASSGWGTEAFF.

This clonotype has a count of ten or more. The rearrangement links TRBV7-9 to TRBJ1-1; the D is unclear. Trimming pared 5 bases from V and 3 bases from J, leaving 13 bases between. Germline CDR1 SEHNR, CDR2 FQNEAQ (reference sequence). The CDR3 length is 14 residues. DNA for the CDR3: TGTGCCAGCAGCCTGCTCAAGGACTACACTGAAGCTTTCTTT. Translated, it gives CASSLLKDYTEAFF.

The genes are TRBV14 and TRBJ2-7; 15 bases match TRBD2. V gave up 1 base and J gave up 7 bases; unmatched junction bases: 8. CDR1 is SGHDN, CDR2 FVKESK, per germline. The CDR3 is made up of 17 amino acids. This CDR3 is CASSQAPGLAGGNEQYF. CDR3 DNA: TGTGCCAGCAGCCAAGCACCGGGACTAGCGGGAGGCAATGAGCAGTACTTC. The entire variable domain, with the rest obtained from reference TRBV14 and TRBJ2-7, is as follows: EAGVTQFPSHSVIEKGQTVTLRCDPISGHDNLYWYRRVMGKEIKFLLHFVKESKQDESGMPNNRFLAERTGGTYSTLKVQPAELEDSGVYFCASSQAPGLAGGNEQYFGPGTRLTVT.

This clonotype was counted a few times. The J gene is TRBJ2-5, the V gene TRBV12-3 or TRBV12-4; D might be TRBD1 or TRBD2, each matching 6 bases. Trimming stripped 5 bases from V and 5 bases from J, with 18 bases between. There are 15 residues in the CDR3. The CDR3 sequence: CASSEESGGWETQYF. CDR3 sequence (DNA): TGTGCCAGCAGTGAAGAGTCCGGGGGCTGGGAGACCCAGTACTTC.

The rearrangement joins TRBV7-6 to TRBJ1-3; D is unresolved. This CDR3 spans 12 amino acids. In germline, CDR1 is SGHVS, CDR2 FNYEAQ. The V end was cut by 3 bases, the J end by 7 bases, with 7 bases between. The CDR3 loop is CASSLAENTIYF. Written as DNA, the CDR3 is TGTGCCAGCAGCTTGGCAGAGAACACCATATATTTT.

In the case of this clonotype: The junction departs from the called germline gene at one end, perhaps through a read error. The V call is TRBV2, the J call TRBJ2-7, with D perhaps being TRBD1 or TRBD2 (5 bases each). Germline lookup yields CDR1 SNHLY and CDR2 FYNNEI. The CDR3 is made up of 12 amino acids. The CDR3, as DNA: TGTGCCAGCTGGGACCTCACCGGGGAGCTGTACTTC. This gives the protein CASWDLTGELYF.

The rearrangement joins TRBV12-3 or TRBV12-4 to TRBJ1-3; the D is unclear. The ends were cut back, 2 bases at V and 4 bases at J, with 3 bases in the middle. CDR3 size: 12 residues. This chain's CDR3 is CASSLKGNTIYF. The CDR3, as DNA: TGTGCCAGCAGTTTAAAGGGAAACACCATATATTTT.